This TCR beta chain appears in the sequencing data of a study of T cells in Graves' hyperthyroidism and ophthalmopathy. Study as a whole: Peripheral blood collection took place at initial diagnosis, before any treatment. Regarding the study as a whole: Separation of ophthalmopathy from stable hyperthyroidism was achieved by a 13 V-J model. Model output signaled ophthalmopathy a median about seven months ahead of onset.

Germline CDR1 is DFQATT and CDR2 is SNEGSKA (reference sequence). After removal of 1 base from V and 9 bases from J, the junction contained 6 bases not matched to a gene. The CDR3 is made up of 13 amino acids. With respect to this clonotype: The antigen is unknown.

Extraction of PBMCs used approximately 10 ml of fresh peripheral blood. RNA transcripts yielded amplified TCR beta CDR3 regions. When the TCR CDR3 underwent first-round RT-PCR, the HTBI primer set was used. TCRdb recomputed calls from the multiplex PCR reads with MiXCR, one row per CDR3 protein. The sample contains about 420,000 distinct CDR3 sequences, about 13% of which appear only once. The J gene is TRBJ2-1, the V gene TRBV20-1, with 7 bases aligning to TRBD1. Sequenced sample: blood. The origin of this receptor is a young woman with Graves' hyperthyroidism. CDR3 in amino acids: CSARAETGSEQFF. CDR3 DNA sequence: TGCAGTGCTAGAGCCGAGACAGGGAGTGAGCAGTTCTTC.